The entry below describes one TCR beta chain. Its recognized antigen is unknown. Within one base of it there is no much larger clone, and no base qualities were kept. This sample was taken from a study of Graves' ophthalmopathy and Graves' hyperthyroidism (dated by TCRdb to 2016 to 2019). In the study overall: Peripheral blood was collected before any treatment was given, at the time of initial diagnosis. The study used TCR beta repertoire signatures to distinguish Graves' ophthalmopathy from Graves' hyperthyroidism and to predict progression to ophthalmopathy. In total, around 130 blood samples were TCR-sequenced: 43 ophthalmopathy, under 80 hyperthyroidism and about 17 hyperthyroidism-to-ophthalmopathy patients. To explore V-J signatures that distinguish ophthalmopathy from hyperthyroidism, a discovery set of about 99 patients was enrolled, made up of 40 to 45 with ophthalmopathy and roughly 55 with stable hyperthyroidism. The independent validation cohort included 18 to 20 hyperthyroidism patients plus 17 patients who later progressed from hyperthyroidism to ophthalmopathy. T-cell repertoires of thyroid tissue and blood were compared in about 6 hyperthyroidism patients. After sampling, hyperthyroidism patients received methimazole starting at 30 mg daily, and ophthalmopathy patients received high-dose intravenous methylprednisolone.

General conclusions and limits of the study: In cross-validation, the 13-signature model distinguished ophthalmopathy from stable hyperthyroidism with approximately 88% sensitivity and just under 84% specificity, and in the test set the corresponding values were around 78% and 73%. Among expanded thyroid clonotypes with frequency above 0.001, most also showed up in blood, which suggests that blood repertoires may reflect the thyroid immune response. No statistical method was used to set the sample size in advance, and the investigators knew which group each participant was assigned to. In validation, the model predicted ophthalmopathy progression with about 71% sensitivity and 72% to 80% specificity; 12 predicted patients were CT-confirmed with GO in a median of approximately six months.

The CDR3 sequence holds 15 residues, the cysteine and phenylalanine included. Of the read, only the CDR3 DNA is kept; its 45 bases are in frame from base 1. V has 6 bases trimmed and J has 4 bases trimmed; junction bases matching no gene number 6. In the germline V gene, CDR1 corresponds to MNHNS and CDR2 to SASEGT. Ophthalmopathy patients had moderately to severely active disease, Clinical Activity Score of at least 3, NOSPECS grade of at least 4, and disease duration under 3 months. Patients with other autoimmune diseases, uncontrolled infections, pregnancy or lactation were excluded from the study. Clinical symptoms, serum thyroxine, TRAb, thyroid ultrasound and orbital computed tomography formed the basis of the diagnosis. PBMCs were isolated from 10 ml of fresh peripheral blood by Ficoll-Paque density gradient centrifugation. Total RNA was extracted with Trizol reagent and quality-checked on an Agilent 2100 Bioanalyzer.

For repertoire sequencing, TCR beta CDR3 regions were amplified from RNA transcripts. The first round of RT-PCR was done with HTBI primers and the Qiagen OneStep RT-PCR kit, and was followed by a second round of multiplex PCR, then size selection and purification. The libraries underwent paired-end sequencing with 100 bp reads on an Illumina HiSeq2000. From the authors' description of their analysis: SOAPnuke was used for read processing, and reads with adapters, uncalled bases, a mean Phred below 15, or no exact constant-primer or identifier match were discarded. COPE v1.2.5 was used to merge the high-quality paired reads. Each unique nucleotide sequence was treated as a clonotype, and MiTCR v1.1 was used to align the clonotypes to the IMGT TRB V, D and J references. Only V-J combinations with frequency above 0.0001 were analysed, covering 99% to 99.2% of repertoires. A TCR clonal expansion and chaos score per V-J combination was defined as the ratio of F50 clonal expansion to chaos observed in the TCRdist matrix. Features were reduced by Welch's t-statistics and random forest to roughly 14 V-J combinations, which fed a naive Bayes classifier. Thyroid-blood repertoire similarity was quantified with the Morisita-Horn index. TCRdb reprocessing: public reads trimmed at Q25 with fastp, clones called with MiXCR, in-frame beta chains kept. Each CDR3 protein appears once, grouped with its most common genes and DNA. TCRdb, not the original authors, processed these V and J calls. The sample includes 300,000 to 350,000 distinct CDR3 sequences, with 15% to 20% observed a single time. The top ten hold around 12% of the sample.

The receptor was derived from an adult man with Graves' ophthalmopathy. Sequenced material: peripheral blood. Recombination joined TRBV6-1 with TRBJ1-1; TRBD1 lines up with 12 middle nucleotides. CDR3 reads: CASRGQGAWSTEAFF. The DNA reads as follows: TGTGCCAGCAGGGGACAGGGGGCTTGGAGCACTGAAGCTTTCTTT.